The 16 T cell receptor beta chains reported below all come from one sample, sequenced in a study of Ad26.COV2.S vaccination and SARS-CoV-2 variants. Generated by immunoSEQ multiplex PCR, the TCRdb table keeps only in-frame clones and is missing some. This table holds some 450,000 clones, 90% found once. Documented treatment: around 19 received Ad26.COV2.S at low or high dose, single or two shots; about 5 received placebo; per-sample allocation not given. Sampling was performed 63 days after the first vaccine or placebo injection. Sequences were derived from peripheral blood, sampled in a trial of Ad26.COV2.S vaccine versus placebo. Source of these receptors: a person aged 18-60 years who received the Ad26.COV2.S COVID-19 vaccine or a placebo.

The V call is TRBV5-6, the J call TRBJ2-3; tentative D call: TRBD2 (6 bases). Trimming left V 1 base short and J 2 bases short, with 11 bases between. The CDR3 sequence is 15 residues long. Germline CDR1 is SGHDT and CDR2 is YYEEEE. The CDR3 loop reads CASSLIAEITDTQYF. CDR3 nucleotide sequence: TGTGCCAGCAGCTTGATAGCGGAGATCACAGATACGCAGTATTTT.

The chain combines TRBV2 with TRBJ2-1, with D unresolved. This CDR3 has 14 residues. V lost 5 bases and J lost 0, with 8 bases in between. The germline gives CDR1 SNHLY, CDR2 FYNNEI. The CDR3 DNA reads as TGTGCCAGCAGTCAGGAGAGCTCCTACAATGAGCAGTTCTTC. Amino acids: CASSQESSYNEQFF.

This chain connects TRBV28 to TRBJ2-7; 9 bases map to TRBD1. This CDR3 contains 14 residues. The trim removed 5 bases at V and 2 bases at J, leaving 4 bases unmatched. Germline CDR1 reads MDHEN; CDR2 reads SYDVKM. DNA of the CDR3: TGTGCCAGCAGTGCCGGGACAGGGACCTACGAGCAGTACTTC. It is translated as CASSAGTGTYEQYF. Complete variable domain (other parts from reference TRBV28 and TRBJ2-7): DVKVTQSSRYLVKRTGEKVFLECVQDMDHENMFWYRQDPGLGLRLIYFSYDVKMKEKGDIPEGYSVSREKKERFSLILESASTNQTSMYLCASSAGTGTYEQYFGPGTRLTVT.

The CDR3 DNA reads as TGTGCCAGCAGCTTCCGGACTAGCACAGATACGCAGTATTTT. Encoded protein: CASSFRTSTDTQYF. This sequence joins TRBV7-3 and TRBJ2-3, with a weak D call TRBD2 (5 bases). CDR3 length equals 14 residues. Per the germline V gene, CDR1 is SGHTA and CDR2 is FQGTGA. Trimming took off 3 bases at V and 0 bases at J, with 7 bases between the two ends.

The gene calls are TRBV19 and TRBJ1-2, with 8 bases identical to TRBD1. Germline V lookup: CDR1 LNHDA, CDR2 SQIVND (reference sequence). The CDR3 is made up of 15 amino acids. V shed 5 bases, J shed 2 bases, and the junction held 7 bases outside the gene matches. The CDR3 sequence: CASSSPGGLNYGYTF. The CDR3, as DNA: TGTGCCAGTAGTTCGCCAGGGGGCTTAAACTATGGCTACACCTTC.

This chain links TRBV27 with TRBJ2-5; TRBD1 matches 8 bases. V trimming: 2 bases; J trimming: 4 bases; junction bases outside the gene matches: 9. CDR1 MNHEY and CDR2 SMNVEV come from the germline V gene (reference sequence). The CDR3 extends over 16 amino acids. The CDR3 nucleotides are TGTGCCAGCAGTTTAGGGGGCAGGGGGCAGGGAGAGACCCAGTACTTC. This sequence encodes CASSLGGRGQGETQYF.

V usage is TRBV5-4 and J usage is TRBJ2-5, with a weak D call TRBD1 (6 bases). Trimming removed 0 bases from V and 5 bases from J, with 11 bases in between. CDR1 and CDR2 from the germline V gene are SGHNT and YYREEE (reference sequence). The CDR3 consists of 14 residues. The CDR3, as DNA: TGTGCCAGCAGCTTGGCCCTAAGGGGGGAGACCCAGTACTTC. Its protein is CASSLALRGETQYF.

The CDR3 is CASSWSAAGELFF. CDR3 nucleotides: TGTGCCAGCAGCTGGTCCGCCGCCGGGGAGCTGTTTTTT. The V gene is TRBV2, the J gene TRBJ2-2, with unresolved D. CDR1 and CDR2 (germline): SNHLY, FYNNEI. Trimming took off 6 bases at V and 6 bases at J, with 11 bases between the two ends. This CDR3 is 13 amino acids long.

This clone showed up just a few times. The chain is built from TRBV15 and TRBJ1-6, with D unclear. V lost 3 bases to trimming and J lost 7 bases, with 7 bases between them. Looked up from germline, CDR1 is LNHNV and CDR2 is YYDKDF (reference sequence). This CDR3 has 13 residues. CDR3 sequence (DNA): TGTGCCACCAGCAGGGGATGGAATTCACCCCTCCACTTT. Translated: CATSRGWNSPLHF.

The chain recombines TRBV11-2 with TRBJ1-1, with D possibly matching TRBD1 (5 bases). CDR1 is SGHAT and CDR2 is FQNNGV in the germline V gene. This CDR3 spans 16 amino acids. Trimming pared 1 base from V and 8 bases from J, leaving 20 bases between. The CDR3 sequence: CASSLGWGRVVLEAFF. The CDR3 DNA follows: TGTGCCAGCAGCTTAGGGTGGGGCAGGGTTGTCCTGGAAGCTTTCTTT.

The chain combines TRBV11-2 with TRBJ2-6; D might be TRBD1 (6 bases). Trimming pared 4 bases from V and 0 bases from J, leaving 16 bases between. This CDR3 is 18 amino acids long. In germline, CDR1 is SGHAT, CDR2 FQNNGV. CDR3 DNA sequence: TGTGCCAGCAGCTATCCACCGGGACACGGCTCTGGGGCCAACGTCCTGACTTTC. It yields the protein CASSYPPGHGSGANVLTF.

The chain links TRBV9 to TRBJ2-7, with 8 bases identical to TRBD1. This CDR3 region has 15 residues. Per germline, CDR1 SGDLS and CDR2 YYNGEE. J gave up 3 bases and V 0 bases, and 5 bases lay outside the gene matches. CDR3 coding DNA: TGTGCCAGCAGCGTAGGCGGCGGACAGGGCTACGAGCAGTACTTC. This gives the protein CASSVGGGQGYEQYF.

The chain links TRBV5-1 to TRBJ2-2; D possibly corresponds to TRBD1 (6 bases). The germline V gene has CDR1 SGHRS and CDR2 YFSETQ. V gave up 4 bases and J gave up 1 base, with 11 bases separating them. The CDR3 extends over 15 amino acids. CDR3 nucleotides: TGCGCCAGCAGCCTAACAGGGAAGAACACCGGGGAGCTGTTTTTT. Translated, it gives CASSLTGKNTGELFF.

The rearrangement uses TRBV27 and TRBJ2-7; the match to TRBD2 covers 13 bases. V lost 4 bases, J lost 2 bases, and 2 bases stayed unmatched. The CDR3 contains 15 residues. From germline, CDR1 is MNHEY and CDR2 SMNVEV (reference sequence). The CDR3 protein is CASSYGLAGAYEQYF. The CDR3 region has the DNA TGTGCCAGCAGTTACGGACTAGCGGGAGCCTACGAGCAGTACTTC.

The chain uses TRBV28 and TRBJ1-4; TRBD1 matches at 9 bases. CDR1 is MDHEN, CDR2 SYDVKM, per germline. The CDR3 covers 16 residues. Germline trimming cut 4 bases from V and 7 bases from J; bases unmatched to any gene: 10. CDR3 in DNA: TGTGCCAGCAGTTGGGTCCCGGGACAGGGCGGTGAAAAACTGTTTTTT. It is translated as CASSWVPGQGGEKLFF. The full variable domain, its missing parts supplied by reference TRBV28 and TRBJ1-4, is DVKVTQSSRYLVKRTGEKVFLECVQDMDHENMFWYRQDPGLGLRLIYFSYDVKMKEKGDIPEGYSVSREKKERFSLILESASTNQTSMYLCASSWVPGQGGEKLFFGSGTQLSVL.

The rearrangement uses TRBV5-1 and TRBJ2-3; 7 bases map to TRBD1. In germline, CDR1 is SGHRS, CDR2 YFSETQ. V was pared by 0 bases and J by 2 bases, with 3 bases of the junction left unmatched. This CDR3 has 15 residues. The CDR3 reads CASSLEQGPTDTQYF. Here the CDR3 DNA reads TGCGCCAGCAGCTTGGAACAGGGGCCCACAGATACGCAGTATTTT.